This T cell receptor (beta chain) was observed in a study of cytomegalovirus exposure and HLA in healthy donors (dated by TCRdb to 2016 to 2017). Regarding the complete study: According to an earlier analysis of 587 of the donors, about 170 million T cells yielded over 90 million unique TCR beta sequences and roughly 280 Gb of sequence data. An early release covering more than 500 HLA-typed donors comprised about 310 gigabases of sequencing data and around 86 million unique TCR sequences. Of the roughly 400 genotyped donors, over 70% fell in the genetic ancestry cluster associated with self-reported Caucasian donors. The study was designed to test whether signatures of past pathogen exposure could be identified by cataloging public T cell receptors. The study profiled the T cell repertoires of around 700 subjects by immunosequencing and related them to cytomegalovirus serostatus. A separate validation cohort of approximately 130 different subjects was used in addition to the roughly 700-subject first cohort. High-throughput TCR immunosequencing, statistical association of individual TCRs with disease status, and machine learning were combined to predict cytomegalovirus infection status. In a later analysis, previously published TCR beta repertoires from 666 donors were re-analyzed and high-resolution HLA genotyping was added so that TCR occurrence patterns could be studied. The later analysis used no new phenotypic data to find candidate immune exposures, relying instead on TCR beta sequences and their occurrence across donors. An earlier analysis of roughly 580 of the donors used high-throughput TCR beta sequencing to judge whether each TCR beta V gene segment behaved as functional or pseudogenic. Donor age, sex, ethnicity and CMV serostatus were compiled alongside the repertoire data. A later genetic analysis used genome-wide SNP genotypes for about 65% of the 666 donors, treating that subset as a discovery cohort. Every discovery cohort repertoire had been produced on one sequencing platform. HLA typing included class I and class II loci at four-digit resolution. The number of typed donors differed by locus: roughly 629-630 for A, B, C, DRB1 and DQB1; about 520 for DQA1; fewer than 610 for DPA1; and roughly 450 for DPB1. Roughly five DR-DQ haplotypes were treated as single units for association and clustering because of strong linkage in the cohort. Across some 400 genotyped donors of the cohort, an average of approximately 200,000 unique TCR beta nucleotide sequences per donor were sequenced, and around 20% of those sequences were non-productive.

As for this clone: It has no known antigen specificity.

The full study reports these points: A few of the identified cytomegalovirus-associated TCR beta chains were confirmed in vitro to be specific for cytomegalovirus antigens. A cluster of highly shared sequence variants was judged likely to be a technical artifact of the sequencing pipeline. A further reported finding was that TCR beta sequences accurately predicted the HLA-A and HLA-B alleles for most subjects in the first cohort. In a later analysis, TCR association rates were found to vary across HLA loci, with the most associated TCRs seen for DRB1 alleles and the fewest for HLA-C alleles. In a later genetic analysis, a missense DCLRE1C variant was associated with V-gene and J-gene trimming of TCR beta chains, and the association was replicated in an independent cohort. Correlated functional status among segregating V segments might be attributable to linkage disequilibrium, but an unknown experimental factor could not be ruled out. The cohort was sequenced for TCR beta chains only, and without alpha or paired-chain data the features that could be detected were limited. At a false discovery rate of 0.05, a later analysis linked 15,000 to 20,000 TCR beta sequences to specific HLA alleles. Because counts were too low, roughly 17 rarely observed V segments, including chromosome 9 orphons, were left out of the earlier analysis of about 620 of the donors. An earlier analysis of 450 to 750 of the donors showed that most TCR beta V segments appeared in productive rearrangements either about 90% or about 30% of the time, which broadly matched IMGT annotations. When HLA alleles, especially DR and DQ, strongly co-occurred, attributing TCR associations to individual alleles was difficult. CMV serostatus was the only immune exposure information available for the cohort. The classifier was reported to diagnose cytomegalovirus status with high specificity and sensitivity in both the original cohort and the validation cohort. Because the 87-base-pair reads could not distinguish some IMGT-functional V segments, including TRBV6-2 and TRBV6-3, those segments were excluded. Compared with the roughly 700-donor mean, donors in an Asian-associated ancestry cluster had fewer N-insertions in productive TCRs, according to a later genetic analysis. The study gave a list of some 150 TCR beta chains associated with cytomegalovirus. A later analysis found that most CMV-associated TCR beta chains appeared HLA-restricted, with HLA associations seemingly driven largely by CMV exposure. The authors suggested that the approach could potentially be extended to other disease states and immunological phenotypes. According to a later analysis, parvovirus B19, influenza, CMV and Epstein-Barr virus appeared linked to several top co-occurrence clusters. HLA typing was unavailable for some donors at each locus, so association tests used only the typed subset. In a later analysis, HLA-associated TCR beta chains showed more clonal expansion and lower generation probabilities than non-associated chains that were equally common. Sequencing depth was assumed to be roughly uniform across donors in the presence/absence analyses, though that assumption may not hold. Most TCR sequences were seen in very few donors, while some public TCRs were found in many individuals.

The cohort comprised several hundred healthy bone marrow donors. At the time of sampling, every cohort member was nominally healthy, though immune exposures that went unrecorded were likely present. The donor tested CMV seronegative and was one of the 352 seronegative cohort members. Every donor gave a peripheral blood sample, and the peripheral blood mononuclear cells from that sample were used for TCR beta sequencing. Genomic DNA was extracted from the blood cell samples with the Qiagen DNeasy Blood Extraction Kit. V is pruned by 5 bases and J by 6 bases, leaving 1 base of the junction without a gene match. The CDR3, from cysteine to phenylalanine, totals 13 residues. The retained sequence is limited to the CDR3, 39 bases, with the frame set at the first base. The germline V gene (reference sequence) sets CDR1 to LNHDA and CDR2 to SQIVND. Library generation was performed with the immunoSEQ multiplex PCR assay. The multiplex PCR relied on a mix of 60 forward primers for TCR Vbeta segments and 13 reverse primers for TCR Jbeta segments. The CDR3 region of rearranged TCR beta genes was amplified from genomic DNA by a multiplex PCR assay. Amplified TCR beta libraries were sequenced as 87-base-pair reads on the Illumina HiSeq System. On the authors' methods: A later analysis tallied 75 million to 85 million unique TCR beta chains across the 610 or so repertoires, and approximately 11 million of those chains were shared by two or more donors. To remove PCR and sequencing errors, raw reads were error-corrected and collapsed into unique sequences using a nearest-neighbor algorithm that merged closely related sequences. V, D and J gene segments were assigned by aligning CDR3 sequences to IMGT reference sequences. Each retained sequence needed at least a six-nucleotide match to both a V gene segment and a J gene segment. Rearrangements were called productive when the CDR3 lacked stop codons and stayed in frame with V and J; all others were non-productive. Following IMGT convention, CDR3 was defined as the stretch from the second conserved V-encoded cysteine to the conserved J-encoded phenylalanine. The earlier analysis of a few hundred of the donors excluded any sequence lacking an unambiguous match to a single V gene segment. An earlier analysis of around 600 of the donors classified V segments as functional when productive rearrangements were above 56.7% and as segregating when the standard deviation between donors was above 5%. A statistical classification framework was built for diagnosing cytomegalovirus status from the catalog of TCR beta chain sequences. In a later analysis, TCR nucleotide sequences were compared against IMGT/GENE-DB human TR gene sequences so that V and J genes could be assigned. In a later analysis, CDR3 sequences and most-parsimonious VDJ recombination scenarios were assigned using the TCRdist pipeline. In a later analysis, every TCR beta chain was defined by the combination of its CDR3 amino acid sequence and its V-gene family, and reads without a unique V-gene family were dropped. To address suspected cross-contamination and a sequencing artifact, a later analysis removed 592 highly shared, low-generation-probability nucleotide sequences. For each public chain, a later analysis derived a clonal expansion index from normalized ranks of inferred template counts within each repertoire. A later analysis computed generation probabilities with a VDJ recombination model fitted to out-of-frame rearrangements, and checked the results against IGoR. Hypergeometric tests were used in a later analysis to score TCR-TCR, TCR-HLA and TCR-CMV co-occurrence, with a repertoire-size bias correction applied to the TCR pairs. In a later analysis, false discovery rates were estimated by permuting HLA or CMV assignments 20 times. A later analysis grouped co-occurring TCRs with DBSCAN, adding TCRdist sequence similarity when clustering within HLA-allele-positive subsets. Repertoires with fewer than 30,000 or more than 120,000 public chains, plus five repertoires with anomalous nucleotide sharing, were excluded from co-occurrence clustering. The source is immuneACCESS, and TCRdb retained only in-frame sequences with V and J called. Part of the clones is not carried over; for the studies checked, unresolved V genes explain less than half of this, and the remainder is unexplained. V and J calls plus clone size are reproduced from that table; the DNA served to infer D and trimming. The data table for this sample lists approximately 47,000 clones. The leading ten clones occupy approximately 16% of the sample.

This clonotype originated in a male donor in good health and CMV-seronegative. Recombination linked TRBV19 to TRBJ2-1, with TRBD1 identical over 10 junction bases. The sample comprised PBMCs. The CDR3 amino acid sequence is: CASSRTGGNEQFF. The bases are TGTGCCAGTAGTCGGACAGGGGGCAATGAGCAGTTCTTC.